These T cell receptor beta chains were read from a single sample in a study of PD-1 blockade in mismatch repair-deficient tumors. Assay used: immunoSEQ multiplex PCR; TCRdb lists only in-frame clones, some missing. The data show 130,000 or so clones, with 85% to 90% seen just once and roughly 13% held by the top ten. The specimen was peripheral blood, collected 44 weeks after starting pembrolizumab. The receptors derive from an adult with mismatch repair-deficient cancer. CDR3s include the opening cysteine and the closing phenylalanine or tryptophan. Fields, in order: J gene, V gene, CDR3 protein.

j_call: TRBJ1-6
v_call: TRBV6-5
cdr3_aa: CASSRSNSPLHF

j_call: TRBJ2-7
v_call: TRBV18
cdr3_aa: CASSPPGQAYEQYF

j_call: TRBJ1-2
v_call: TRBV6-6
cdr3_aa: CASNLRGQGVNGYTF

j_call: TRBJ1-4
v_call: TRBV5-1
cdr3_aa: CASSLATGGVEKLFF

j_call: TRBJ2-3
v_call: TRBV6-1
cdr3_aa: CASRELPSRTLSQYF

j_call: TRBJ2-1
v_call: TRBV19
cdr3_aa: CASNRQGGYNEQFF

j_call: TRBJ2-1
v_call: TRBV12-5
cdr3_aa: CASGLYGTGNNEQFF

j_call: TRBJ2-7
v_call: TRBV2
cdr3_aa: CASVTGRNYEQYF

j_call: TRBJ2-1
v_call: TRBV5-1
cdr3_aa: CASSSGLAGVLENEQFF

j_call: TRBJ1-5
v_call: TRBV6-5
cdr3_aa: CASSLSAISPQHF

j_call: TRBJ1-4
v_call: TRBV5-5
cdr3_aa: CASSLAKDGNEKLFF

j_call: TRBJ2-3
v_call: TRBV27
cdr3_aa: CASSFLLGDTQYF

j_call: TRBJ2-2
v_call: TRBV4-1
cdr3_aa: CASSQGNDNTGELFF

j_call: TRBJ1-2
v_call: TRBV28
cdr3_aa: CASMRGGAFGYTF

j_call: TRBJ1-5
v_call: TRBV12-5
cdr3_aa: CASGFLTGGGQPQHF

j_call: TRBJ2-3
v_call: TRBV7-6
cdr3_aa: CASSTPRMDTQYF

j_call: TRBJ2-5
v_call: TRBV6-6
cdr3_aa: CASSYTTGEETQYF

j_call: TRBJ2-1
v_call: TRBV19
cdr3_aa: CASTRQGLYNEQFF

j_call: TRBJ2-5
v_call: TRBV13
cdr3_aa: CASSRGTSGREETQYF

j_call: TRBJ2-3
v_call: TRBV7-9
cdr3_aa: CASSLAVGTTSTDTQYF

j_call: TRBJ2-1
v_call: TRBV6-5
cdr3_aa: CASSRTTGVRQFF

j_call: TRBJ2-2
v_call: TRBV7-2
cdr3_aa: CASSPAGGGNTGELFF

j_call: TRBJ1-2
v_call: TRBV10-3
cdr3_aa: CATDVGGNNGYTF

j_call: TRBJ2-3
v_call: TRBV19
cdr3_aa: CASSIGGTGYGDTQYF

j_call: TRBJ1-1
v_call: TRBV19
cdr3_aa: CAISPSGKRTEAFF

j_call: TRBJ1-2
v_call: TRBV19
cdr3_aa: CASSIGDSRPGDGYTF

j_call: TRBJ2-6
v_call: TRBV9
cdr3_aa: CASSVGGGISGANVLTF

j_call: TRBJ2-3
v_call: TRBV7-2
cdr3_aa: CASSLMVARSDTQYF

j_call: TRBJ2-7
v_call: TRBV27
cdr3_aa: CASSEDGSVYEQYF

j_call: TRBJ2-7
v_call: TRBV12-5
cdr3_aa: CASAGYEQYF

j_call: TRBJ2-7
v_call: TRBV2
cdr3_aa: CASRGQGAREQYF

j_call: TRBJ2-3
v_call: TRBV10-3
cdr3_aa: CAISESITHTDTQYF

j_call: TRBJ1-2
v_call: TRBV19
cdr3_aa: CATGQEDYGYTF

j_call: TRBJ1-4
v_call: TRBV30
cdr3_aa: CAWDHGRGEKLFF

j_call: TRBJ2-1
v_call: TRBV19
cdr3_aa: CASSIRQHNEQFF

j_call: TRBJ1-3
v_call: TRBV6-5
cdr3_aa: CASTPGGGPGNTIYF

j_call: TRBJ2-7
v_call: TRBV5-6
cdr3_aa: CASSWGTGVYEQYF

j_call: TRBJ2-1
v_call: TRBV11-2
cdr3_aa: CASSPLSGRVYEQFF

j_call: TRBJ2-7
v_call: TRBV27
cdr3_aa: CASSLSGQGFHEQYF

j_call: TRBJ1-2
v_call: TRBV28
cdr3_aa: CASSVISGVANYGYTF

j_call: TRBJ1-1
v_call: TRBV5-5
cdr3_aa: CASSLTGSNTEAFF

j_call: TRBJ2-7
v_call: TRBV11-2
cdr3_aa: CASSLEWEGYEQYF

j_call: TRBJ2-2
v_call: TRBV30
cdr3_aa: CAWSVIAGGPGELFF

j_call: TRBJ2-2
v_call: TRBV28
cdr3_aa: CASSWDVGDREPGELFF

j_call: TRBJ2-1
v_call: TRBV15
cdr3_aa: CATSRVASGSLEQFF

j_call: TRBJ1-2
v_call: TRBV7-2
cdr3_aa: CASSRDPGQGRGYTF

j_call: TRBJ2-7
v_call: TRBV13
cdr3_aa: CASSSRGAFYEQYF

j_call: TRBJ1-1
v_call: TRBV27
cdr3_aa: CASSPTGGNTEAFF